This TCR beta chain was identified in a study of chemoradiotherapy in HPV16-positive cancers. Study-wide results and limits: Better recurrence-free survival went with HPV-responsive T-cell expansion in HPV16-positive patients. Non-HPV-specific T cells did not expand in tumors during treatment, whereas candidate HPV-specific clones and E7-related motifs did.

Repertoires were sampled repeatedly during chemoradiotherapy. This CDR3 has 16 amino acids. Sequencing used immunoSEQ multiplex PCR; TCRdb keeps in-frame clones, though not all of them. The repertoire has 3,000 or so clones, roughly two thirds of them found once; the top ten carry just over 14%. As for this clone: Antigen: not known.

The TCR was taken from a human donor with HPV-associated anogenital cancer. The chain couples TRBV12-2 to TRBJ1-2. TRBV12-2 is described as a pseudogene. Collection of the sample occurred from a patient who underwent chemoradiotherapy. The CDR3 DNA follows: TGTGCAAGTCGCTTACCCCCCACGGTAGCTAACTATGGCTACACCTTC. Translation gives CASRLPPTVANYGYTF.